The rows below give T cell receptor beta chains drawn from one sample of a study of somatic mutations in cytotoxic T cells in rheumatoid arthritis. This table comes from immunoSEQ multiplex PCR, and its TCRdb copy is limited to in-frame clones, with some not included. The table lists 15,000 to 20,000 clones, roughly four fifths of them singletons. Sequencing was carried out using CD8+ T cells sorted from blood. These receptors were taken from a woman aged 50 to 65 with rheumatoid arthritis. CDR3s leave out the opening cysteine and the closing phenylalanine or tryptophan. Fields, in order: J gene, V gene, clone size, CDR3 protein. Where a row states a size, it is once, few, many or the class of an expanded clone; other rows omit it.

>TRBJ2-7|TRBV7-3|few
ASSFSRGHEQY
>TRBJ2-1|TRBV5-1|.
ASSSVVAGANNEQF
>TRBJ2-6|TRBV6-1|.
ASSDRDRAITGANVLT
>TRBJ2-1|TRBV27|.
ASSFTSPTYNEQF
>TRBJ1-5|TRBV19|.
ASSIAPNQPQH
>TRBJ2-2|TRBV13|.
ASSFSGTSTGELF
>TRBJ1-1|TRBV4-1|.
ASSQDQAGYTEAF
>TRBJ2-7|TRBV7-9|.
ASSFAGVTPNEY
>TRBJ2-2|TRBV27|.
ASSSGLITGELF
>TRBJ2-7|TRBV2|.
ASTTGANSYEQY
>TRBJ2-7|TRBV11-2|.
ASSLGGNSYEQY
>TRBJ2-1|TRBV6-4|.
ASKERGQSSEQF
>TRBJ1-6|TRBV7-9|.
ASSPSSYNSPLH
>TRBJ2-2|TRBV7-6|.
ASSLVIAEVTTGELF
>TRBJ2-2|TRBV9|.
ASSVYPSPEENTGELF
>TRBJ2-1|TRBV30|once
AWSVVSGGYNEQF
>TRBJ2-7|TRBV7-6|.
ASSLGVPSYEQY
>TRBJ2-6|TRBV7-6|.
ASSSSGANVLT
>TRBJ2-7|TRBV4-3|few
ASSQQRTGSYEQY
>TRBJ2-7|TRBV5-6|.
ASSFGRDPYEQY
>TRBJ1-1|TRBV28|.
ASSLGGDGTEAF
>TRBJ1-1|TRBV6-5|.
ASSPGLPYTF
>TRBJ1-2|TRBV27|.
ASSPTRDRGKVNYGYT